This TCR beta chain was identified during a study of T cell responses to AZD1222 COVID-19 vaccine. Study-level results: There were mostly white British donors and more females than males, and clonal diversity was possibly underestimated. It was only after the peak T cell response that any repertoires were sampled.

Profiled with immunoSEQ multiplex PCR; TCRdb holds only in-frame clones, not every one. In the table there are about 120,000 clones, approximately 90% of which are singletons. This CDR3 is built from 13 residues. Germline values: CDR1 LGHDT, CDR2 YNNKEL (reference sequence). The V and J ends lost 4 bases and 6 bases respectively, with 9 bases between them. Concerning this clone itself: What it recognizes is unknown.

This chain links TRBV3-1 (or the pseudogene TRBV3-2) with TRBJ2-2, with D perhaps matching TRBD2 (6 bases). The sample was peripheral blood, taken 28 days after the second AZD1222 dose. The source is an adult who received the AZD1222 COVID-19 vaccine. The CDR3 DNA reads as TGTGCCAGCAGCCTCACTAGCTCCGGGGAGCTGTTTTTT. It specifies CASSLTSSGELFF.